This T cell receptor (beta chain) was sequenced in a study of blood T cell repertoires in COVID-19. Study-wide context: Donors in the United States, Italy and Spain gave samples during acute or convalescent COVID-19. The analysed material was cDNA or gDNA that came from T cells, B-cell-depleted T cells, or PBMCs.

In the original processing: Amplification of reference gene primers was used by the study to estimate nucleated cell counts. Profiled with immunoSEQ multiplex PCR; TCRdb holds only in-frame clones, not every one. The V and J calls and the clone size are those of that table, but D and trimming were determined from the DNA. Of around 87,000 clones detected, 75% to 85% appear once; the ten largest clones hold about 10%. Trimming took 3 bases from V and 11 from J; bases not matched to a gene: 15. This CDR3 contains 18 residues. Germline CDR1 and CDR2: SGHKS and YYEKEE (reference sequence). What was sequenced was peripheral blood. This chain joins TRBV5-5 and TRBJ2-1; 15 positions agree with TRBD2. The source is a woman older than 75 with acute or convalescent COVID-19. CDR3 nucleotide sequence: TGTGCCAGCAGCTCGGTTCTGCGATCCGGGACTAGCGGGGGGAAGCAGTTCTTC. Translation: CASSSVLRSGTSGGKQFF.